The present T cell receptor (beta chain) was sequenced within a study of beta chain features in type 1 diabetes. Study-wide findings and caveats: In cDNA sequencing, cells with high TCR expression could be over-represented. The study found fewer insertions and more deletions at VDJ junctions in type 1 diabetes patients. Moderately but significantly shorter TCRB CDR3s were found in Type 1 diabetes patients in all four CD4+ subsets.

A note on this clone: The target antigen is unknown.

The CDR3 consists of 14 residues. Germline-derived CDR1 and CDR2 are GTSNPN and SVGIG (reference sequence). V was cut by 2 bases and J by 4 bases, with 11 bases left in between. Since all of the isolated RNA was reverse transcribed, expressed TCRB transcripts were what got sequenced. The data were produced by immunoSEQ multiplex PCR, yet TCRdb's version contains in-frame clones alone and is incomplete. The sample contains roughly 730,000 clones, 13% of which appear only once. A single heparinised blood sample, averaging about 120 mL, was obtained per donor. Sorting based on CD45RO/CCR7/CD25/CD127/CD95/CD27 separated CD4+ naive, central memory, regulatory and stem cell-like memory cells.

The chain employs TRBV30 and TRBJ2-2; no clear D gene. The source material was naive CD4+ T cells from blood. The sequence was obtained from a man aged 18 to 29 with type 1 diabetes. The DNA for the CDR3 is TGTGCCTGGAGTCACGGGCAGCTCACCGGGGAGCTGTTTTTT. Translation gives CAWSHGQLTGELFF. Complete variable domain (other parts from reference TRBV30 and TRBJ2-2): SQTIHQWPATLVQPVGSPLSLECTVEGTSNPNLYWYRQAAGRGLQLLFYSVGIGQISSEVPQNLSASRPQDRQFILSSKKLLLSDSGFYLCAWSHGQLTGELFFGEGSRLTVL.